The entry below describes one T cell receptor (beta chain). Its specificity is not known. Sequencing was performed with immunoSEQ multiplex PCR; in TCRdb, only in-frame clones are kept and a portion is missing. Of some 30,000 clones listed, roughly nine tenths are singletons. Germline loops: CDR1 SGDLS, CDR2 YYNGEE. There are 16 residues in the CDR3. J lost 8 bases, V lost 0 bases, and 8 bases had no gene match. The sample is drawn from a study of lymphopenia after photon versus proton radiotherapy. Study-wide results and caveats: Post-nadir diversity loss with photons came from oligoclonal expansion, particularly CD8+ Temra cells.

The V call is TRBV9, the J call TRBJ2-1, with 10 bases fitting TRBD2. This TCR was sampled from a woman in her seventies with pancreatic cancer. Some clones in this sample may be carry-over from other donors' samples. The starting material was peripheral blood, obtained from a patient treated with proton-based radiotherapy. The CDR3 DNA reads TGTGCCAGCAGCGTAGGGTCTAGCGGGAGTAGGGATGAGCAGTTCTTC. Encoded protein: CASSVGSSGSRDEQFF.